This record looks at one T cell receptor (beta chain) sequence and its context. The antigen is not known. The entry originates in a study of OX40 agonist ivuxolimab in advanced cancers. Turning to the study itself: Dose-escalation patients had hepatocellular carcinoma, melanoma, renal cell or head and neck cancer.

Germline CDR1 and CDR2: KGHSH and LQKENI. The V end lost 6 bases, the J end lost 1 base, and 8 bases lay between the germline ends. The CDR3 runs 13 residues. Study observations and caveats: Clonal expansion from baseline to week 6 occurred in both CD4+ and CD8+ T cells. Those patients achieving a partial response at 0.1-3.0 mg/kg showed among the lowest clonal expansion. Averaging showed that CD8+ T cells had more expanded clones than CD4+ did.

Only in-frame clones appear in the TCRdb table, and some are missing; sequencing was by immunoSEQ multiplex PCR. The table includes over 80,000 clones, just over 90% detected once. This receptor was taken from an adult with an advanced solid tumor such as melanoma, head and neck, liver or kidney cancer. The rearrangement joins TRBV18 to TRBJ2-3; D possibly corresponds to TRBD1 (5 bases). The source was CD4+ or CD8+ T cells sorted from blood, collected in a trial of the OX40 agonist ivuxolimab. Here the CDR3 DNA reads TGTGCCAGCTCGGGCAGGGGCACAGATACGCAGTATTTT. It codes for CASSGRGTDTQYF. Variable domain in full (rest from reference TRBV18 and TRBJ2-3): NAGVMQNPRHLVRRRGQEARLRCSPMKGHSHVYWYRQLPEEGLKFMVYLQKENIIDESGMPKERFSAEFPKEGPSILRIQQVVRGDSAAYFCASSGRGTDTQYFGPGTRLTVL.